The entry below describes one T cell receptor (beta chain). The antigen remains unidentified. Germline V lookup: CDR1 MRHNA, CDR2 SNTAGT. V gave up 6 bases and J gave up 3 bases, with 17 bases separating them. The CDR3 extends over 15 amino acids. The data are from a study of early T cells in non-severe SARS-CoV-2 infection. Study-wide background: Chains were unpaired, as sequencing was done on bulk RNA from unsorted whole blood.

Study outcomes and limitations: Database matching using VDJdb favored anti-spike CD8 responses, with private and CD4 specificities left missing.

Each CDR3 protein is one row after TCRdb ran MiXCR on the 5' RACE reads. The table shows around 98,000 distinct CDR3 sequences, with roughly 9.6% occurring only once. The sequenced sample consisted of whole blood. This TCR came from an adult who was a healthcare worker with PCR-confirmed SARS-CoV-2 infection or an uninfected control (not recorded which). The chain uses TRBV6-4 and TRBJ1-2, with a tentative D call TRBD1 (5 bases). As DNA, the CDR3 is TGTGCCAGCAGCCCGGACGGGACTTATTACTATGGCTACACCTTC. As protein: CASSPDGTYYYGYTF.